This T cell receptor (beta chain) was obtained from a study of vaccination and CD4 T cells after COVID-19. Study at large: Post-COVID samples were collected a median about 94 days following diagnosis, spanning 35 to 161. General study findings and limits: Convalescent patients' median share of reactive clones seen only post-vaccination was 85% to 90%.

Comments on this clonotype: Its antigen is undetermined.

Stated treatment: approximately 11-day PBMC culture with coronavirus spike peptide pools or control peptides (ViraFEST assay). Peptide pools at 8.5 to 10 ug/ml, together with roughly 9.1 IU/ml IL-2, were added to cultures of 2 million to 2.5 million PBMCs per well. V shed 2 bases, J shed 3 bases, and the junction held 8 bases outside the gene matches. The V gene's germline CDR1 is KGHSH and CDR2 LQKENI. The CDR3 length is 16 residues. Cultured CD4+ T-cell DNA underwent Oncomine TCR Beta short-read sequencing. One entry per CDR3 protein, called by TCRdb with MiXCR from the PCR reads. This table holds 4,600 or so distinct CDR3 sequences, roughly 29% found once.

The source material was CD4+ T cells from blood, cultured in vitro. V gene TRBV18 combines with J gene TRBJ2-3, with 7 bases that match TRBD2. This clonotype was sampled from a human donor who had recovered from COVID-19. In DNA, the CDR3 is TGTGCCAGCTCACCATTAAGCGGGGCCCCAACAGATACGCAGTATTTT. Translating gives CASSPLSGAPTDTQYF.